The text below deals with one TCR beta chain. These data originate in a study of blood T cell repertoires in COVID-19. Study overall: Samples came from the United States, Italy and Spain, spanning acute and convalescent COVID-19. In each case, the material was cDNA or gDNA derived from T cells, B-cell-depleted T cells, or PBMCs.

Original methodology: Reference gene primers were amplified, and this amplification served to estimate nucleated cell counts. Sequencing used immunoSEQ multiplex PCR; TCRdb keeps in-frame clones, though not all of them. V and J calls and clone size are given by that table; D and trimming were obtained from the DNA. The sample lists over 75,000 clones; less than 85% were seen once. The CDR3 consists of 13 residues. CDR1 is LNHDA and CDR2 is SQIVND in the germline V gene (reference sequence). V was shortened by 8 bases and J by 4 bases, with 12 bases between the two germline ends. The sequence was obtained from a woman in her 70s with acute or convalescent COVID-19. Material for sequencing was peripheral blood. V and J are TRBV19 and TRBJ1-5; D call uncertain. The CDR3 bases are TGTGCCAGTGGAATCAGGTTTAATCAGCCCCAGCATTTT. This translates into CASGIRFNQPQHF.